This T cell receptor beta chain was identified in a study of response to subunit inactivated influenza vaccine. The CDR3 covers 13 residues. Between the trimmed V and J ends, which lost 4 bases and 7 bases, there was a span of 14 bases. The germline CDR1 and CDR2 sequences are SGHKS and YYEKEE (reference sequence). TCRdb reprocessed the RT-PCR reads via MiXCR and lists one record per CDR3 protein. This table holds just under 550,000 distinct CDR3 sequences, roughly 23% found once. The sample holds a few counts of this clonotype. Separately, the same data were catalogued under a study of T cells expressing NK-cell markers. Turning to that study: For TCR beta, cDNA was produced by 5'RACE template switching with UMIs. In roughly 6 donors, dominant CD3+CD56+NKG2C+ clones formed roughly 1.0-7.5% of CD8+ cells.

This specimen consisted of CD4+ T cells sorted from PBMCs, obtained approximately 13 days after vaccination. V and J are TRBV5-5 and TRBJ1-2; D gene uncertain. This TCR derives from a man aged 50 to 59 who received an inactivated influenza vaccine. As DNA, the CDR3 is TGTGCCAGCAGCCAGAACCAAGACGGTGGCTACACCTTC. It translates to CASSQNQDGGYTF.